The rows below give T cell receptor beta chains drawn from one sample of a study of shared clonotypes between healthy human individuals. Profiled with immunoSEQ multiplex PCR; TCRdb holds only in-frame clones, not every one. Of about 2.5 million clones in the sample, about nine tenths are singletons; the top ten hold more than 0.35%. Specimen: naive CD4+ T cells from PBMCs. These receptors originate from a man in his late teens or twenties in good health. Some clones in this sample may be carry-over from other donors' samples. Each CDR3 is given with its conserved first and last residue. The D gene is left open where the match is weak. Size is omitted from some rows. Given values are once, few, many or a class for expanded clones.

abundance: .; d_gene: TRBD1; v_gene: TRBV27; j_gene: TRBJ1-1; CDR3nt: TGTGCCAGCAGTTTGACAGGGTACACTGAAGCTTTCTTT; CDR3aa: CASSLTGYTEAFF
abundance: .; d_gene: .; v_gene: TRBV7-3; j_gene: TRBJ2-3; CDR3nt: TGTGCCAGCAGGAACGGGACTCTGAGCACAGATACGCAGTATTTT; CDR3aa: CASRNGTLSTDTQYF
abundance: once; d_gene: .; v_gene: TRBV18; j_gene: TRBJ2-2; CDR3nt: TGTGCCAGCTCACCAGCCCCAAAGGGGACGAACACCGGGGAGCTGTTTTTT; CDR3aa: CASSPAPKGTNTGELFF
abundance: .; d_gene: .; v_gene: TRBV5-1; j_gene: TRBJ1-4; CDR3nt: TGCGCCAGCAGCTCGGGACCGCAGGCAACTAATGAAAAACTGTTTTTT; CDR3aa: CASSSGPQATNEKLFF
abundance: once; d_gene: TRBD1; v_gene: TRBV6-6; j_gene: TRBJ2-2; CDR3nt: TGTGCCAGCAGGCGGACAGGGTGGGACACCGGGGAGCTGTTTTTT; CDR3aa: CASRRTGWDTGELFF
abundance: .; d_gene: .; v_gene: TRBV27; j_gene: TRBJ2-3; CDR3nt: TGTGCCAGCAGCCATGGGGGAACAGATACGCAGTATTTT; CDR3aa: CASSHGGTDTQYF
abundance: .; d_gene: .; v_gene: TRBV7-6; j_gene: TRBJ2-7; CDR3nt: TGTGCCAGCAGCTTAGGCAGGGCGAGCTCCTACGAGCAGTACTTC; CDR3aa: CASSLGRASSYEQYF
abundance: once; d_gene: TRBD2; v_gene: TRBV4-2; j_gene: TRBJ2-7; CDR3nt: TGTGCCAGCAGCCCGATCCAGAGCGGGAGGGCCTACGAGCAGTACTTC; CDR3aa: CASSPIQSGRAYEQYF
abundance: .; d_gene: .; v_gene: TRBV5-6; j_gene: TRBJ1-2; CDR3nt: TGTGCCAGCAGCTTGGGCCCGCCGAGTAACTATGGCTACACCTTC; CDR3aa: CASSLGPPSNYGYTF
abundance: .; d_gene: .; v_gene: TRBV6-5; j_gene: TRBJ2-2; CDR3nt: TGTGCCAGCAGGGTGTGGGGGCCCGGGGAGCTGTTTTTT; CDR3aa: CASRVWGPGELFF
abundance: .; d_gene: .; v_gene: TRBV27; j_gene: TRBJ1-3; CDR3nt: TGTGCCAGCAGTTTAGACGGCGATGCCGGAAACACCATATATTTT; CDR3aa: CASSLDGDAGNTIYF
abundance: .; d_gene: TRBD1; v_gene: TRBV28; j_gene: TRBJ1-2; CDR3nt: TGTGCCGGATCCTCAGGGGGCTATGGCTACACCTTC; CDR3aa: CAGSSGGYGYTF
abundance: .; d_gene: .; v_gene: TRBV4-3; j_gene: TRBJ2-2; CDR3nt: TGCGCCAGCAGCCTCGGCGGTGGGGGCCAAACAAACACCGGGGAGCTGTTTTTT; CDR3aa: CASSLGGGGQTNTGELFF
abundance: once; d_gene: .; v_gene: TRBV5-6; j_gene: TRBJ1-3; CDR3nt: TGTGCCAGCAGCCCCCCCGGTCCCTCCTCTGGAAACACCATATATTTT; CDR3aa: CASSPPGPSSGNTIYF
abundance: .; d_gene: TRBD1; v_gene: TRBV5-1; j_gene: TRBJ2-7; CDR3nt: TGCGCCAGCAGCTTGATACAGGGGGATTACGAGCAGTACTTC; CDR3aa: CASSLIQGDYEQYF
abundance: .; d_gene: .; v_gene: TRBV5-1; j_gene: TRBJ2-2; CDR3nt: TGCGCCAGCAGGCAGAGAACGAACACCGGGGAGCTGTTTTTT; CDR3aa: CASRQRTNTGELFF
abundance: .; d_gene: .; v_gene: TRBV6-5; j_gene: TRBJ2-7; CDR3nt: TGTGCCAGCAGTTACAGGGGGGCCTACGAGCAGTACTTC; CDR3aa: CASSYRGAYEQYF
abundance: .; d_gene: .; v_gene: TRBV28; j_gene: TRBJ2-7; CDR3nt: TGTGCCAGCAGTTCCGTTTACTACGAGCAGTACTTC; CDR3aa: CASSSVYYEQYF
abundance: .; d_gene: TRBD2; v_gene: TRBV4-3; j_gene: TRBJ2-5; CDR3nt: TGCGCCAGCAGCCGCGGGACTAGCGGGAATCAAGAGACCCAGTACTTC; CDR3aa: CASSRGTSGNQETQYF
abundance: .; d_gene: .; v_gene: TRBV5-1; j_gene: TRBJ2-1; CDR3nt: TGCGCCAGCAGCTTGGGTGGACAGCAGTACAATGAGCAGTTCTTC; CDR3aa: CASSLGGQQYNEQFF
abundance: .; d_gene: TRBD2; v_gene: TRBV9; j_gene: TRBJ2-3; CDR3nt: TGTGCCAGCAGCGTAGTGGCTAGCGGGAGGGCCTGGTCAGATACGCAGTATTTT; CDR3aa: CASSVVASGRAWSDTQYF
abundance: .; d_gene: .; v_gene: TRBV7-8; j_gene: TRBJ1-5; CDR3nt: TGTGCCAGCAGCTTACTCAGCAACAATCAGCCCCAGCATTTT; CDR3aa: CASSLLSNNQPQHF
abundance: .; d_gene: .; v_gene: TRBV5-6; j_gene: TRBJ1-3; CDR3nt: TGTGCCAGCAGCTTTGGGGCTACTAGCTCTGGAAACACCATATATTTT; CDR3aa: CASSFGATSSGNTIYF
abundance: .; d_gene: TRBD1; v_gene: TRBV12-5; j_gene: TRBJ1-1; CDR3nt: TGTGCTAGTGGTTTGCGGACAGGAGGGTTGAGGACTGAAGCTTTCTTT; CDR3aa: CASGLRTGGLRTEAFF
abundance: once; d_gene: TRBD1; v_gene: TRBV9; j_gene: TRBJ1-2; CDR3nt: TGTGCCAGCAGCCCTATTCAGGGGGCGAAGGGCTACACCTTC; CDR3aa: CASSPIQGAKGYTF
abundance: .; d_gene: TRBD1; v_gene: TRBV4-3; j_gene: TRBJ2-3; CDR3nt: TGCGCCAGCAGCCAGCAGACAGGGACGGATACGCAGTATTTT; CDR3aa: CASSQQTGTDTQYF
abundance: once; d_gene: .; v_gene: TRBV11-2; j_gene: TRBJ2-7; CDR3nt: TGTGCCAGCAGCGCCTCGGCTGGGCTCGAGCAGTACTTC; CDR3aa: CASSASAGLEQYF
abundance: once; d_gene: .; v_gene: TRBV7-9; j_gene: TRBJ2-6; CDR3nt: TGTGCCAGCAGTGTTCAGGGCTCTGGGGCCAACGTCCTGACTTTC; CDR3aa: CASSVQGSGANVLTF
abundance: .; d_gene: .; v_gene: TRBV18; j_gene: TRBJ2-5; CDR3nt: TGTGCCAGCTCACCTTCCTCTAGTCAAGAGACCCAGTACTTC; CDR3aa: CASSPSSSQETQYF
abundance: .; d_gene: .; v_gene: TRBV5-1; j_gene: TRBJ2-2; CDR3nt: TGCGCCAGCAGTGGTACCGCTCATTACACCGGGGAGCTGTTTTTT; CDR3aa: CASSGTAHYTGELFF
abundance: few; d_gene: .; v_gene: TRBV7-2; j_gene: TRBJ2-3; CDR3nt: TGTGCCAGCAGCTTAGTTTACACAGATACGCAGTATTTT; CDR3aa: CASSLVYTDTQYF
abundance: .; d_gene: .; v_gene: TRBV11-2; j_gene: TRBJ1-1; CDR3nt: TGTGCCAGCAGCTTCGGGGACGACAGTGGAGCTTTCTTT; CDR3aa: CASSFGDDSGAFF
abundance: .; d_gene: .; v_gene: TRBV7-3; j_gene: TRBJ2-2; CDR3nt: TGTGCCAGCAGCTTAGAGGGGTCCGCGGGGCTCGGCGGGGAGCTGTTTTTT; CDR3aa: CASSLEGSAGLGGELFF
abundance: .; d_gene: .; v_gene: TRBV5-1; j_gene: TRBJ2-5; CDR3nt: TGCGCCAGCAGCTTGACCGGTAGTCAAGAGACCCAGTACTTC; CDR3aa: CASSLTGSQETQYF
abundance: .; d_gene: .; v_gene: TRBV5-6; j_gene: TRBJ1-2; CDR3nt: TGTGCCAGCAGCTTGGAGCCACACAGAACTAACTATGGCTACACCTTC; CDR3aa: CASSLEPHRTNYGYTF
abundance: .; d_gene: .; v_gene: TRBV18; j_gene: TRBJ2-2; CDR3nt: TGTGCCAGCTCACCCCGCGTAGTGAGTGACACCGGGGAGCTGTTTTTT; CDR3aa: CASSPRVVSDTGELFF
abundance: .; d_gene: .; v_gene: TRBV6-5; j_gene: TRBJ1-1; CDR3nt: TGTGCCAGCCTTCCTGCCCCGACAGCCATCGAAGCTTTCTTT; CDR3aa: CASLPAPTAIEAFF
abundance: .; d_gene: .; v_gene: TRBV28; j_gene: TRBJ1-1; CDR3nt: TGTGCCAGCAGGAAAACCGGGACGGCCGAAGCTTTCTTT; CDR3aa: CASRKTGTAEAFF
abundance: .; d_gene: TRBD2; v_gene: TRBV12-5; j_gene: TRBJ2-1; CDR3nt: TGTGCTAGTGGCCAACCAAACCTAGCGGAGAACAATGAGCAGTTCTTC; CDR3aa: CASGQPNLAENNEQFF
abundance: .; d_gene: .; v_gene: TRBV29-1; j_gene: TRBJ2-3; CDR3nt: TGCAGCACCCCTGGGTCAGGGACAGATACGCAGTATTTT; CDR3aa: CSTPGSGTDTQYF
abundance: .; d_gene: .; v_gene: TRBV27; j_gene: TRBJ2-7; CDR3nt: TGTGCCAGCAAGCGGAGGGGGCACGAGCAGTACTTC; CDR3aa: CASKRRGHEQYF
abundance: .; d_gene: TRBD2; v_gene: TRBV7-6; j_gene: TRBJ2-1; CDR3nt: TGTGCCAGCAGCTTAAGCCGGCTAGCGGGTGATGAGCAGTTCTTC; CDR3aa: CASSLSRLAGDEQFF
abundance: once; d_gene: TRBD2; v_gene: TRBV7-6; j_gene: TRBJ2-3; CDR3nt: TGTGCCAGCAGCTACAGACTAGCGGGTGATACGCAGTATTTT; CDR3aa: CASSYRLAGDTQYF
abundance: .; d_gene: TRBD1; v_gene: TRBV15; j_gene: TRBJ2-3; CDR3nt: TGTGCCACCAGCAGGAGAACAGGGGCAGATACGCAGTATTTT; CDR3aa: CATSRRTGADTQYF
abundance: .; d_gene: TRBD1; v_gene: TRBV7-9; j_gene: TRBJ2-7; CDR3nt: TGTGCCAGCAGCCCACCGGGACAGGGATACGAGCAGTACTTC; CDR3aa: CASSPPGQGYEQYF
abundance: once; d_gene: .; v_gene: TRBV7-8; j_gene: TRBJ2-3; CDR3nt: TGTGCCAGCAGCTTAGCGTACGGGGCCGACCCCAAAGATACGCAGTATTTT; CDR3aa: CASSLAYGADPKDTQYF